These T cell receptor beta chains were read from a single sample in a study of cytomegalovirus exposure and HLA in healthy donors. Assay used: immunoSEQ multiplex PCR; TCRdb lists only in-frame clones, some missing. The data hold 200,000 or so clones, with around 87% observed a single time. Specimen: PBMCs. The origin of the receptors is a woman between 18 and 29 years old in good health and CMV-seropositive. Both conserved end residues are part of each CDR3. The D gene is left open where the match is weak. Expanded clones get a size class; other rows say once, few or many, or leave the size out.

V	size	D	J	CDR3	DNA
TRBV25-1	.	TRBD1	TRBJ1-2	CASSGRYRGSYGYTF	TGTGCCAGCAGTGGGCGATACAGGGGCAGTTATGGCTACACCTTC
TRBV27	.	TRBD1	TRBJ1-2	CASSLVGGQQFQPDGYTF	TGTGCCAGCAGTTTAGTCGGGGGACAGCAGTTCCAACCGGATGGCTACACCTTC
TRBV15	.	TRBD1	TRBJ2-1	CATSFSRQGTYNEQFF	TGTGCCACCAGCTTTTCTCGACAGGGCACCTACAATGAGCAGTTCTTC
TRBV4-1	.	TRBD2	TRBJ2-1	CASSSLAGDRLGSYNEQFF	TGCGCCAGCAGCAGTCTAGCGGGAGATCGGCTGGGCTCCTACAATGAGCAGTTCTTC
TRBV27	.	TRBD2	TRBJ2-1	CASSFRTSGSPYNEQFF	TGTGCCAGCAGTTTCAGGACTAGCGGGAGCCCCTACAATGAGCAGTTCTTC
TRBV18	.	.	TRBJ2-3	CASSPGLARSTDTQYF	TGTGCCAGCTCACCAGGCCTAGCCCGTAGCACAGATACGCAGTATTTT
TRBV28	.	TRBD1	TRBJ2-6	CASSPIRDRGGGANVLTF	TGTGCCAGCAGTCCTATCCGGGACAGGGGAGGAGGGGCCAACGTCCTGACTTTC
TRBV27	.	.	TRBJ2-3	CASSFSSGSGYDTQYF	TGTGCCAGCAGTTTTTCCTCCGGATCGGGGTACGATACGCAGTATTTT
TRBV11-2	.	.	TRBJ2-7	CASTPRDTSYEQYF	TGTGCCAGCACTCCCCGGGACACCTCCTACGAGCAGTACTTC
TRBV6-1	.	.	TRBJ2-5	CASSEARDPGRETQYF	TGTGCCAGCAGTGAAGCGCGGGACCCGGGACGGGAGACCCAGTACTTC
TRBV10-1	.	TRBD2	TRBJ2-1	CASSELAGGSNEQFF	TGCGCCAGCAGTGAGCTTGCGGGAGGGTCCAATGAGCAGTTCTTC
TRBV14	.	TRBD1	TRBJ1-2	CASSHYRGNILYGYTF	TGTGCCAGCAGCCACTACAGGGGAAACATACTCTATGGCTACACCTTC
TRBV27	.	.	TRBJ1-1	CASSPPRGLGTFF	TGTGCCAGCAGTCCCCCCCGGGGACTTGGGACTTTCTTT
TRBV29-1	.	TRBD2	TRBJ2-1	CSVEREGNSNEQFF	TGCAGCGTTGAGCGGGAGGGCAATAGTAATGAGCAGTTCTTC
TRBV29-1	once	TRBD1	TRBJ2-7	CSVEDRGLSYEQYF	TGCAGCGTTGAGGACAGGGGGCTCTCCTACGAGCAGTACTTC
TRBV11-3	.	TRBD2	TRBJ2-1	CASSPGLAGGGSYNEQFF	TGTGCCAGCAGCCCGGGACTAGCGGGAGGGGGCTCCTACAATGAGCAGTTCTTC
TRBV19	.	.	TRBJ1-5	CASSIRSVPRSQHF	TGTGCCAGTAGTATTCGTTCTGTTCCTAGGTCCCAGCATTTT
TRBV27	.	TRBD2	TRBJ2-7	CASSLGGGSREQYF	TGTGCCAGCAGCCTGGGAGGCGGGAGCCGGGAGCAGTACTTC
TRBV25-1	.	.	TRBJ1-4	CASSEPIAQTGTNEKLFF	TGTGCCAGCAGTGAACCCATTGCGCAGACAGGCACTAATGAAAAACTGTTTTTT
TRBV9	.	.	TRBJ2-1	CASSVVRQGPFNEQFF	TGTGCCAGCAGCGTAGTGCGGCAGGGTCCCTTCAATGAGCAGTTCTTC
TRBV28	.	TRBD2	TRBJ2-7	CASRGGNDKREQYF	TGTGCCAGCAGGGGGGGGAATGACAAAAGAGAGCAGTACTTC
TRBV27	.	.	TRBJ1-2	CASSLSSVGRHLLIKSYTF	TGTGCCAGCAGTTTATCGTCGGTTGGCAGACACCTTCTGATCAAGAGCTACACCTTC
TRBV5-4	.	.	TRBJ2-7	CASSDGAGASYEQYF	TGTGCCAGCAGCGACGGGGCGGGGGCCTCCTACGAGCAGTACTTC
TRBV9	.	.	TRBJ2-7	CASSVQQNSYEQYF	TGTGCCAGCAGCGTGCAACAAAACTCCTACGAGCAGTACTTC
TRBV2	.	.	TRBJ1-1	CASKRGGVVSTEAFF	TGTGCCAGCAAGCGGGGAGGGGTTGTGTCCACTGAAGCTTTCTTT
TRBV7-3	.	TRBD1	TRBJ2-6	CASTPDRAGANVLTF	TGTGCCAGCACCCCCGACAGGGCTGGGGCCAACGTCCTGACTTTC
TRBV7-9	.	.	TRBJ1-3	CASSGGRNTIYF	TGTGCCAGCAGCGGGGGGAGAAACACCATATATTTT
TRBV19	.	.	TRBJ1-1	CASSILGRSNTEAFF	TGTGCCAGTAGTATATTGGGCCGCAGTAACACTGAAGCTTTCTTT
TRBV13	.	.	TRBJ2-7	CASGSQGFLSYEQYF	TGTGCCAGCGGTTCCCAGGGGTTCCTCTCCTACGAGCAGTACTTC
TRBV7-6	.	.	TRBJ2-7	CASSSGVGGGIEQYF	TGTGCCAGCAGCTCCGGAGTAGGGGGCGGGATCGAGCAGTACTTC
TRBV28	.	TRBD1	TRBJ1-2	CATQGAGVWGTGSELNYGYTF	TGTGCGACCCAAGGAGCTGGAGTCTGGGGGACAGGAAGCGAGCTTAACTATGGCTACACCTTC
TRBV5-4	.	.	TRBJ2-3	CASSPGGGYSTDTQYF	TGTGCCAGCAGCCCAGGTGGAGGGTATAGCACAGATACGCAGTATTTT
TRBV4-1	few	.	TRBJ1-5	CASSQANQPQHF	TGCGCCAGCAGCCAAGCAAATCAGCCCCAGCATTTT
TRBV27	.	.	TRBJ1-2	CASSLSQANYGYTF	TGTGCCAGCAGTTTATCACAGGCCAACTATGGCTACACCTTC
TRBV5-6	.	.	TRBJ1-4	CASSLGAGNEKLFF	TGTGCCAGCAGCTTGGGGGCGGGAAATGAAAAACTGTTTTTT
TRBV5-4	.	TRBD2	TRBJ2-3	CASSLDSSGGTDTQYF	TGTGCCAGCAGCTTGGACTCTAGCGGAGGCACAGATACGCAGTATTTT
TRBV25-1	.	TRBD2	TRBJ2-3	CASSTSGLTDTQYF	TGTGCCAGCTCCACTAGCGGCCTCACAGATACGCAGTATTTT
TRBV6-6	.	.	TRBJ2-1	CASSSQSPRQFF	TGTGCCAGCAGTTCACAGAGTCCCAGGCAGTTCTTC
TRBV9	.	.	TRBJ2-7	CASSVAPGPYEQYF	TGTGCCAGCAGCGTCGCCCCGGGTCCCTACGAGCAGTACTTC
TRBV4-1	.	TRBD2	TRBJ2-3	CASSQDETGGPGGTDTQYF	TGCGCCAGCAGCCAAGACGAAACGGGAGGGCCAGGGGGCACAGATACGCAGTATTTT
TRBV9	.	TRBD1	TRBJ2-4	CASSLGQGASKNIQYF	TGTGCCAGCAGCCTAGGACAGGGGGCGTCCAAAAACATTCAGTACTTC
TRBV7-8	.	.	TRBJ1-1	CASSFAENTEAFF	TGTGCCAGCAGCTTTGCAGAGAACACTGAAGCTTTCTTT
TRBV6-5	.	.	TRBJ2-3	CASSYPGTLRPDTQYF	TGTGCCAGCAGTTACCCCGGGACATTACGTCCAGATACGCAGTATTTT
TRBV2	few	.	TRBJ2-7	CASRSEQGGEQYF	TGTGCCAGCAGATCGGAGCAGGGCGGCGAGCAGTACTTC
TRBV7-7	.	TRBD1	TRBJ2-5	CASRQGMGETQYF	TGTGCTAGCAGACAGGGGATGGGGGAGACCCAGTACTTC
TRBV11-2	.	.	TRBJ2-7	CASSAGSGQASYEQYF	TGTGCCAGCAGCGCCGGGAGCGGGCAGGCTTCCTACGAGCAGTACTTC
TRBV28	many	.	TRBJ1-1	CASSPNTEAFF	TGTGCCAGCAGCCCTAACACTGAAGCTTTCTTT
TRBV21-1	once	.	TRBJ2-7	CASEAGTSGRGEQYF	TGTGCCAGCGAGGCCGGGACTAGCGGGAGAGGTGAGCAGTACTTC
TRBV5-6	.	.	TRBJ2-7	CASSLAGFRSYEQYF	TGTGCCAGCAGCTTGGCGGGGTTTCGGTCTTACGAGCAGTACTTC
TRBV4-1	.	TRBD2	TRBJ2-7	CASSQDVLAGAYEQYF	TGCGCCAGCAGCCAAGATGTCCTAGCGGGAGCGTACGAGCAGTACTTC
TRBV28	.	.	TRBJ2-3	CASSFRGASTDTQYF	TGTGCCAGCAGTTTCAGGGGTGCTAGCACAGATACGCAGTATTTT
TRBV19	.	.	TRBJ1-2	CASSFGGGGYGYTF	TGTGCCAGTAGCTTCGGGGGGGGTGGTTATGGCTACACCTTC